The 22 T cell receptor beta chains presented below share a single source sample, sequenced in a study of shared clonotypes between healthy human individuals. Only in-frame clones appear in the TCRdb table, and some are missing; sequencing was by immunoSEQ multiplex PCR. The table has about a million clones, 60% to 85% seen once. The sample taken for sequencing was memory CD4+ T cells from PBMCs. Subset described: CD45RA-negative fraction. The receptors derive from a young man in good health. Some clones in this sample may be carry-over from other donors' samples.

This clone was found a few times. This sequence joins TRBV5-1 and TRBJ2-1; no clear D. Trimming removed 2 bases at V and 0 bases at J, with 6 bases between. Germline CDR1 is SGHRS and CDR2 is YFSETQ. The CDR3 has 14 residues. The DNA of the CDR3 is TGCGCCAGCAGCTTTACAAGCTCCTACAATGAGCAGTTCTTC. Its translation: CASSFTSSYNEQFF.

This rearrangement joins TRBV27 to TRBJ1-2, with 8 bases matching TRBD1. This CDR3 is built from 14 residues. The germline gives CDR1 MNHEY, CDR2 SMNVEV (reference sequence). J gave up 6 bases and V 5 bases, and 8 bases lay outside the gene matches. CDR3: CASSDRGPPDGYTF. In DNA, the CDR3 is TGTGCCAGCAGTGACAGGGGTCCTCCGGATGGCTACACCTTC.

This chain uses TRBV7-3 with TRBJ1-2; 9 bases are shared with TRBD1. CDR1 SGHTA and CDR2 FQGTGA come from the germline V gene. The CDR3 spans 14 residues. The J segment lost 7 bases and the V segment lost 5 bases, leaving 8 bases of the junction unmatched. The CDR3: CASSRDRVVSGYTF. The CDR3 DNA sequence: TGTGCCAGCAGCCGGGACAGGGTGGTCTCTGGCTACACCTTC.

The V call is TRBV27, the J call TRBJ1-5; 7 bases map to TRBD1. J gave up 6 bases and V 5 bases, and 13 bases lay outside the gene matches. CDR3 length: 16 residues. In germline, CDR1 is MNHEY, CDR2 SMNVEV (reference sequence). CDR3 nucleotide sequence: TGTGCCAGCAGTCCATTCCGTACAGGGGAAGGTCAGCCCCAGCATTTT. It encodes CASSPFRTGEGQPQHF.

The rearrangement joins TRBV9 to TRBJ2-4, with 7 nucleotides matching TRBD2. J gave up 0 bases and V 0 bases, and 3 bases lay outside the gene matches. The CDR3 is 16 residues long. Germline CDR1 reads SGDLS; CDR2 reads YYNGEE. CDR3 DNA sequence: TGTGCCAGCAGCGTAGGTCTAGCGGTAGCCAAAAACATTCAGTACTTC. This encodes CASSVGLAVAKNIQYF. The full variable domain, completed using reference TRBV9 and TRBJ2-4, is DSGVTQTPKHLITATGQRVTLRCSPRSGDLSVYWYQQSLDQGLQFLIQYYNGEERAKGNILERFSAQQFPDLHSELNLSSLELGDSALYFCASSVGLAVAKNIQYFGAGTRLSVL.

This sequence joins TRBV6-1 and TRBJ2-5; TRBD1 agrees at 7 bases. The germline CDR1 and CDR2 sequences are MNHNS and SASEGT. Trimming took 1 base from V and 6 from J; bases not matched to a gene: 5. The CDR3 sequence is 14 residues long. The CDR3 coding sequence is TGTGCCAGCAGTGAAGTGGGTAGGGGGCAGACCCAGTACTTC. This sequence encodes CASSEVGRGQTQYF.

This chain uses TRBV6-1 with TRBJ2-5; weak D call: TRBD1 (5 bases). The CDR3 length is 15 residues. Germline CDR1 reads MNHNS; CDR2 reads SASEGT. V was trimmed by 7 bases and J by 5 bases, leaving 20 bases between them. The CDR3, as DNA: TGTGCCAGCAATGGACAACCCCTCCTGGCGGAGACCCAGTACTTC. It is translated as CASNGQPLLAETQYF.

CDR3: CASSESQGAYEQYF. Written as DNA, the CDR3 is TGTGCCAGCAGTGAATCTCAGGGGGCGTACGAGCAGTACTTC. The chain is built from TRBV2 and TRBJ2-7; 8 nucleotides align to TRBD1. Germline CDR1 SNHLY, CDR2 FYNNEI. V gave up 2 bases and J gave up 4 bases; unmatched junction bases: 4. The CDR3 sequence is 14 residues long.

The CDR3 DNA follows: TGTGCCAGCAGTTACTCGATAGGTGGGGGGGACAATGAGCAGTTCTTC. Translated, it gives CASSYSIGGGDNEQFF. This rearrangement joins TRBV6-5 to TRBJ2-1; the match to TRBD2 covers 7 bases. Looked up from germline, CDR1 is MNHEY and CDR2 is SVGAGI. V was pared by 0 bases and J by 5 bases, with 7 bases of the junction left unmatched. The CDR3 extends over 16 amino acids.

As to this clone: Since a much larger clone is just one base distant, this may be a read error. The chain employs TRBV30 and TRBJ1-5; D ambiguous. Germline CDR1 is GTSNPN and CDR2 is SVGIG (reference sequence). CDR3 length equals 13 residues. The CDR3 region has the DNA TGTGCCTGTAGTGGTAGCAGTTTAGCGCCCCAGCATTTT. Translation gives CACSGSSLAPQHF. Filled out from reference TRBV30 and TRBJ1-5, the complete variable domain reads SQTIHQWPATLVQPVGSPLSLECTVEGTSNPNLYWYRQAAGRGLQLLFYSVGIGQISSEVPQNLSASRPQDRQFILSSKKLLLSDSGFYLCACSGSSLAPQHFGDGTRLSIL.

The CDR3 is CASSPGTGRYEQYF. The DNA of the CDR3 is TGTGCCAGCAGCCCCGGGACAGGGAGGTACGAGCAGTACTTC. The chain couples TRBV7-2 to TRBJ2-7; 9 bases align to TRBD1. There are 14 residues in the CDR3. J was trimmed by 4 bases and V by 5 bases; bases with no gene match: 6. Per the germline V gene, CDR1 is SGHTA and CDR2 is FQGNSA.

This clone was found a few times. The rearrangement joins TRBV6-6 to TRBJ1-1; 11 bases agree with TRBD1. The CDR3 contains 14 residues. Germline CDR1 reads MNHNY; CDR2 reads SVGAGI (reference sequence). Trimming took 9 bases from V and 5 from J; bases not matched to a gene: 8. CDR3 DNA: TGTGCCAGTCTAACCGGGACAGGGGGAACTGAAGCTTTCTTT. Protein: CASLTGTGGTEAFF.

In its sample, this clone was seen a few times. DNA for the CDR3: TGTGCCAGCAGTCGTTCGAACAGGGGGACCAAAAACATTCAGTACTTC. Its protein product is CASSRSNRGTKNIQYF. The V gene is TRBV6-6, the J gene TRBJ2-4; the match to TRBD1 covers 8 bases. Germline loops: CDR1 MNHNY, CDR2 SVGAGI (reference sequence). The length of the CDR3 is 16 residues. J gave up 2 bases and V 5 bases, and 8 bases lay outside the gene matches.

This chain connects TRBV29-1 to TRBJ1-2; D not certain. The CDR3 loop spans 14 amino acids. The germline V gene encodes CDR1 SQVTM and CDR2 ANQGSEA. V was trimmed by 4 bases and J by 5 bases, leaving 17 bases between them. CDR3 nucleotides: TGCAGCGTTGTCCCCTCGACACCCTTTTATGGCTACACCTTC. This codes for CSVVPSTPFYGYTF.

The chain joins TRBV14 to TRBJ1-1, with D tentatively TRBD1 (6 bases). Trimming shortened V by 5 bases and J by 0 bases, and 10 bases separated the two germline ends. The CDR3 contains 14 residues. Germline assignment: CDR1 SGHDN and CDR2 FVKESK. This CDR3 is CASSGQIMNTEAFF. CDR3 nucleotides: TGTGCCAGCAGCGGACAGATCATGAACACTGAAGCTTTCTTT.

CDR3 coding DNA: TGTGCCAGCAGCCTCCGCGGGAGTCGGTACGAGCAGTACTTC. It translates to CASSLRGSRYEQYF. The chain is built from TRBV11-2 and TRBJ2-7, with 7 positions matching TRBD2. The CDR3 has 14 amino acids. Germline V CDR1 and CDR2: SGHAT, FQNNGV. Trimming cost V 5 bases and J 4 bases; bases outside gene matches: 8.

The rearrangement uses TRBV7-2 and TRBJ2-4; D possibly corresponds to TRBD1 (5 bases). With 2 bases removed from V and 11 bases from J, the gap between germline ends came to 7 bases. Germline CDR1 and CDR2: SGHTA and FQGNSA. The CDR3 runs to 11 residues. Here the CDR3 reads CASSLNRLQYF. CDR3 in DNA: TGTGCCAGCAGCTTAAACAGGCTTCAGTACTTC.

V and J are TRBV4-2 and TRBJ2-1; a possible D gene is TRBD2 (5 bases). There are 14 residues in the CDR3. V shed 3 bases and J shed 9 bases, with 15 bases lying between them. CDR1 is LGHNA, CDR2 YNFKEQ, per germline. The CDR3 reads CASSQDRGLGEQFF. CDR3 DNA sequence: TGTGCCAGCAGCCAGGACCGTGGACTTGGTGAGCAGTTCTTC.

This chain links TRBV7-7 with TRBJ2-2; 12 bases line up with TRBD1. Germline CDR1 and CDR2: SSHAT and FNYEAQ (reference sequence). Trimming cost V 4 bases and J 5 bases; bases outside gene matches: 8. This CDR3 is built from 17 residues. DNA of the CDR3: TGTGCCAGCAGCTCCTCCGGGACAGGGGGCCTAACCGGGGAGCTGTTTTTT. The encoded protein is CASSSSGTGGLTGELFF.

The chain joins TRBV5-5 to TRBJ1-2; D gene uncertain. CDR1 is SGHKS, CDR2 YYEKEE, per germline (reference sequence). Trimming left V 3 bases short and J 6 bases short, with 18 bases between. The CDR3 consists of 15 residues. DNA for the CDR3: TGTGCCAGCAGCTCGCCCTATACATTTCTCAATGGCTACACCTTC. This codes for CASSSPYTFLNGYTF.

The chain is built from TRBV5-6 and TRBJ2-3; weak D call: TRBD1 (6 bases). Germline assignment: CDR1 SGHDT and CDR2 YYEEEE. The CDR3 has 14 amino acids. V lost 4 bases, J lost 3 bases, and 12 bases lay in between. CDR3 loop: CASSVDTGTDTQYF. DNA of the CDR3: TGTGCCAGCAGCGTAGATACAGGGACAGATACGCAGTATTTT.

The chain carries TRBV5-1 and TRBJ2-5; 7 nucleotides align to TRBD2. With V trimmed by 0 bases and J by 4 bases, 0 bases remained unmatched. The CDR3 covers 13 residues. Per germline, CDR1 SGHRS and CDR2 YFSETQ. The CDR3 DNA sequence: TGCGCCAGCAGCTTGGAGCGGGGAGAGACCCAGTACTTC. As protein: CASSLERGETQYF.